These 2 T cell receptor beta chains were all obtained from the same sample, sequenced in a study of post-analysis software for immune sequencing data. Study-level findings and limits: Patients showed TRBV5-6, TRBV5-1 and TRBV20-1 among about five TRBV segments more frequent than in controls.

Incorporated into the TCR beta cDNA libraries were unique molecular identifiers, which served to reduce PCR and sequencing biases. Each CDR3 protein gets one entry after TCRdb re-called the PCR reads with MiXCR. The table lists 700,000 to 900,000 distinct CDR3 sequences, about 43% of them singletons. Their cognate antigens are unknown. The sample comprised blood. The receptors shown here come from a girl under 18 with multiple sclerosis.

The V and J genes are TRBV29-1 and TRBJ2-3, with 8 bases matching TRBD1. V shed 7 bases and J 4 bases; nucleotides not matched to a gene: 13. Germline CDR1 reads SQVTM; CDR2 reads ANQGSEA. CDR3 length: 15 amino acids. The CDR3 DNA sequence: TGCAGCGCACCACTGGACAGGGAAGGCCCAGATACGCAGTATTTT. This gives the protein CSAPLDREGPDTQYF.

This rearrangement joins TRBV20-1 to TRBJ1-1; D unresolved. Germline V gene sequence: CDR1 DFQATT, CDR2 SNEGSKA (reference sequence). V gave up 6 bases and J gave up 8 bases, with 13 bases separating them. The CDR3 spans 11 residues. CDR3: CSAQRSGEAFF. CDR3 bases: TGCAGTGCCCAAAGGTCCGGGGAAGCTTTCTTT.